This T cell receptor beta chain was obtained from a study of T cell repertoires in ileal Crohn's disease. The time point was: neoterminal ileum biopsy at postoperative endoscopy, about 6 months after surgery. The germline CDR1 and CDR2 sequences are MNHEY and SVGAGI. Trimming stripped 2 bases from V and 3 bases from J, with 13 bases between. CDR3 length: 15 amino acids. Generated by immunoSEQ multiplex PCR, the TCRdb table keeps only in-frame clones and is missing some. The sample has 1,500 or so clones, 80% to 90% seen once. The J gene is TRBJ1-2, the V gene TRBV6-5, with D possibly matching TRBD1 (6 bases). Sequencing was performed on ileal tissue. This TCR was recovered from an adult with Crohn's disease. The CDR3 bases are TGTGCCAGCAGTTACGGGGGCAACAGGGACTATGGCTACACCTTC. As protein: CASSYGGNRDYGYTF.